This TCR beta chain stems from a study of shared clonotypes between healthy human individuals. Repertoires were generated with immunoSEQ multiplex PCR, while TCRdb's copy carries only in-frame clones and drops some. This sample has roughly 770,000 clones, with approximately 97% found just once. CD45RO-negative cells were positively selected for CCR7, leaving out terminally differentiated effector memory CD45RA+ cells. CDR1 is MDHEN, CDR2 SYDVKM, per germline. The V and J ends lost 6 bases and 4 bases respectively, with 24 bases between them. This CDR3 comprises 17 residues. The source material was naive CD8+ T cells sorted from blood. This TCR was sampled from a man aged 25-40 years in good health. V gene TRBV28 combines with J gene TRBJ2-5; D not resolved. The CDR3 nucleotides read TGTGCCAGCAGATCCGAGAAGGACCCACAATCTAGAGAGACCCAGTACTTC. This encodes CASRSEKDPQSRETQYF.